Only one count was recorded for the clone carrying this TCR beta chain. Its target is not known. The CDR3 contains 14 residues. V lost 3 bases to trimming and J lost 4 bases, with 12 bases between them. Germline CDR1 reads KGHSH; CDR2 reads LQKENI. This sample is part of a study of T cell responses to AZD1222 COVID-19 vaccine. Whole-study findings and limits: Mostly white British, mostly female donors; authors suggested clonal diversity may be underestimated. No day 14 peak samples; only post-peak repertoires were characterized. CD4 TCRs covered the whole spike, strongest at regions 160-218 and 743-854.

Produced via immunoSEQ multiplex PCR; TCRdb's table is partial and in-frame only. In the table there are about 140,000 clones, more than 85% of which are singletons. The receptor comes from an adult in good health. The sample in question was peripheral blood, obtained on day 0 of AZD1222 vaccination. The chain employs TRBV18 and TRBJ1-1; D might be TRBD1 (5 bases). CDR3 nucleotides: TGTGCCAGCTCACCCGGGGGGAGGGTCACTGAAGCTTTCTTT. Residues: CASSPGGRVTEAFF.